The rows below give T cell receptor beta chains drawn from one sample of a study of ipilimumab plus nivolumab after autologous stem cell transplantation. Sequenced by immunoSEQ multiplex PCR; TCRdb stores in-frame clones only, minus some. The data contain over 80,000 clones, approximately 86% of them seen just once; the ten biggest clones take up under 2.5%. The sequenced sample was PBMCs, obtained in a trial of ipilimumab plus nivolumab as post-transplant consolidation. The receptor set was obtained from a male donor with diffuse large B-cell lymphoma. The CDR3 runs from the conserved cysteine through the conserved F or W. Fields, in order: V gene, J gene, D gene, CDR3 protein. A D gene is named only where the DNA matches it firmly.

v_gene: TRBV5-8; j_gene: TRBJ2-5; d_gene: NA; CDR3aa: CASSPGNVGETQYF
v_gene: TRBV5-1; j_gene: TRBJ1-1; d_gene: NA; CDR3aa: CASSLAPGTTEAFF
v_gene: TRBV30; j_gene: TRBJ1-2; d_gene: NA; CDR3aa: CAWSLKGTVDGYTF
v_gene: TRBV7-2; j_gene: TRBJ2-5; d_gene: TRBD2; CDR3aa: CASSTGLAGQETQYF
v_gene: TRBV9; j_gene: TRBJ1-4; d_gene: TRBD1; CDR3aa: CASSGQGATNEKLFF
v_gene: TRBV6-1; j_gene: TRBJ2-1; d_gene: NA; CDR3aa: CASSVRQPTYNEQFF
v_gene: TRBV19; j_gene: TRBJ1-5; d_gene: NA; CDR3aa: CASSIGGDQPQHF
v_gene: TRBV12-5; j_gene: TRBJ2-7; d_gene: NA; CDR3aa: CASGVSYEQYF
v_gene: TRBV11-2; j_gene: TRBJ2-2; d_gene: TRBD2; CDR3aa: CASSPVRLAGGPRTGELFF
v_gene: TRBV7-2; j_gene: TRBJ1-2; d_gene: NA; CDR3aa: CASSLAWGTDYGYTF
v_gene: TRBV7-7; j_gene: TRBJ2-6; d_gene: NA; CDR3aa: CASSRYIKCQSRANVLTF
v_gene: TRBV4-1; j_gene: TRBJ1-5; d_gene: NA; CDR3aa: CASSQDDFRVGRGNQPQHF
v_gene: TRBV6-5; j_gene: TRBJ1-3; d_gene: NA; CDR3aa: CASSYGVSGNTIYF
v_gene: TRBV9; j_gene: TRBJ2-2; d_gene: NA; CDR3aa: CASRGRLYTGELFF
v_gene: TRBV2; j_gene: TRBJ2-4; d_gene: NA; CDR3aa: CASSLENRGGNIQYF
v_gene: TRBV19; j_gene: TRBJ2-7; d_gene: NA; CDR3aa: CASIDRRPPYEQYF
v_gene: TRBV14; j_gene: TRBJ2-7; d_gene: TRBD1; CDR3aa: CASSRTTGLEQYF
v_gene: TRBV5-1; j_gene: TRBJ1-1; d_gene: NA; CDR3aa: CASSLEPGLKTEAFF
v_gene: TRBV7-2; j_gene: TRBJ2-1; d_gene: TRBD2; CDR3aa: CASSAAGEVYNEQFF
v_gene: TRBV7-2; j_gene: TRBJ2-7; d_gene: NA; CDR3aa: CASSTRRAGNEQYF
v_gene: TRBV4-1; j_gene: TRBJ2-7; d_gene: TRBD1; CDR3aa: CASSRKQGEAYEQYF
v_gene: TRBV30; j_gene: TRBJ1-4; d_gene: NA; CDR3aa: CAWSVWGVEKLFF
v_gene: TRBV7-2; j_gene: TRBJ1-2; d_gene: NA; CDR3aa: CASSPTRGALGYTF
v_gene: TRBV19; j_gene: TRBJ1-2; d_gene: TRBD1; CDR3aa: CASSRGQGPTYGYTF
v_gene: TRBV6-5; j_gene: TRBJ1-1; d_gene: NA; CDR3aa: CASGLAARGNTEAFF
v_gene: TRBV6-1; j_gene: TRBJ1-1; d_gene: NA; CDR3aa: CASSEGPNLPSLF
v_gene: TRBV2; j_gene: TRBJ1-2; d_gene: NA; CDR3aa: CASSVGRGSYGYTF
v_gene: TRBV6-6; j_gene: TRBJ2-3; d_gene: NA; CDR3aa: CASSYRPGTDTQYF
v_gene: TRBV11-2; j_gene: TRBJ2-7; d_gene: TRBD2; CDR3aa: CASSLVVSGVEQYF
v_gene: TRBV5-5; j_gene: TRBJ2-3; d_gene: NA; CDR3aa: CASSSQQGSTDTQYF
v_gene: TRBV5-1; j_gene: TRBJ2-3; d_gene: NA; CDR3aa: CASSSSTSDTQYF
v_gene: TRBV11-2; j_gene: TRBJ1-6; d_gene: NA; CDR3aa: CASSLDRVDNAPLHF
v_gene: TRBV7-8; j_gene: TRBJ2-7; d_gene: NA; CDR3aa: CASIPGSGGSYEQYF
v_gene: TRBV5-1; j_gene: TRBJ2-5; d_gene: TRBD1; CDR3aa: CASSLGRTGMSGQETQYF
v_gene: TRBV4-1; j_gene: TRBJ2-2; d_gene: NA; CDR3aa: CASSPHPARAGELFF
v_gene: TRBV10-1; j_gene: TRBJ2-7; d_gene: NA; CDR3aa: CASSDGGTLHEQYF
v_gene: TRBV6-1; j_gene: TRBJ1-1; d_gene: TRBD1; CDR3aa: CASRGTGVGTEAFF
v_gene: TRBV9; j_gene: TRBJ1-1; d_gene: NA; CDR3aa: CASSVEGEIGRGAEAFF
v_gene: TRBV15; j_gene: TRBJ2-5; d_gene: NA; CDR3aa: CATSRDSGPTTSETQYF